This T cell receptor beta chain was sequenced for a study of T cells in Graves' hyperthyroidism and ophthalmopathy. Graves' hyperthyroidism qualified as stable when ophthalmopathy did not progress within 18 months. The source material, RNA transcripts, was used to amplify TCR beta CDR3 regions. Initially, a first-round RT-PCR of the TCR CDR3 employed the HTBI primer set. TCRdb redid the calling of the multiplex PCR reads with MiXCR, one entry per CDR3 protein. The sample comprises 300,000 to 400,000 distinct CDR3 sequences, 11% to 15% of which are singletons, and approximately 11% rests with the top ten. This clonotype was recorded many times. Its antigen is currently unknown. Broader study findings: Among clonotypes expanded in thyroid above 0.001, most were also found in blood.

CDR3 size: 14 residues. Germline loops: CDR1 LGHDT, CDR2 YNNKEL (reference sequence). The germline V and J ends were trimmed by 2 bases and 6 bases, with 11 bases remaining between them. Input material: blood. The TCR was taken from a woman aged 55-69 years with Graves' hyperthyroidism. V is TRBV3-1 and J is TRBJ2-1; D possibly corresponds to TRBD2 (6 bases). The CDR3 loop is CASSQPTSRNEQFF. The CDR3, as DNA: TGTGCCAGCAGCCAACCGACTAGTCGCAATGAGCAGTTCTTC.